Presented here are 29 T cell receptor beta chains from one specimen sequenced in a study of T-cell reconstitution after alpha-beta-depleted transplantation in children. The authors prepared the TCRbeta library with unique molecular identifiers. Via MiXCR, TCRdb re-called the PCR reads, giving one row per CDR3 protein. Here the sample spans around 580,000 distinct CDR3 sequences, over 25% being singletons. Specimen: PBMCs, collected before TCRalphabeta/CD19-depleted stem cell transplant. The receptors here all came from a boy younger than two with Wiskott-Aldrich syndrome, due to receive a stem cell transplant.

V and J are TRBV9 and TRBJ2-3, with 7 positions matching TRBD1. Trimming removed 4 bases from V and 4 bases from J; junction bases left unmatched: 6. The CDR3 spans 14 residues. Germline V gives CDR1 SGDLS, CDR2 YYNGEE. As DNA, the CDR3 is TGTGCCAGCAGCCAAAGACAGGGAGCAGATACGCAGTATTTT. It is translated as CASSQRQGADTQYF.

The J gene is TRBJ1-2, the V gene TRBV4-1, with unresolved D. CDR1 and CDR2 (germline): MGHRA, YSYEKL. Trimming removed 4 bases at V and 5 bases at J, with 17 bases between. The CDR3 length is 15 residues. The DNA of the CDR3 is TGCGCCAGCAGCCGAAACGTGCGGGTTTTGTATGGCTACACCTTC. Protein: CASSRNVRVLYGYTF.

This clonotype was observed a few times. The rearrangement uses TRBV12-3 or TRBV12-4 and TRBJ2-7; unclear D gene. CDR3 size: 15 residues. V lost 5 bases and J 3 bases, leaving 17 bases between the germline ends. The CDR3 spells CASSQTRITGYEQYF. As DNA, the CDR3 is TGTGCCAGCAGTCAAACCCGAATCACGGGCTACGAGCAGTACTTC.

In its sample, this clonotype was seen once. The V and J genes are TRBV29-1 and TRBJ1-1; D ambiguous. V gave up 7 bases and J gave up 1 base, with 16 bases separating them. The CDR3 extends over 14 amino acids. Looked up from germline, CDR1 is SQVTM and CDR2 is ANQGSEA. The CDR3 region has the DNA TGCAGCGCACATCCCTGGGCGGCGAACACTGAAGCTTTCTTT. Translating it yields CSAHPWAANTEAFF.

The rearrangement joins TRBV3-1 to TRBJ1-2; the D is unclear. CDR3 length: 14 residues. Germline V gene data show CDR1 as LGHDT and CDR2 as YNNKEL (reference sequence). V was trimmed by 3 bases and J by 7 bases, leaving 15 bases between them. The CDR3 region has the DNA TGTGCCAGCAGCCACGTACAGCTCCTGCGTGGCTACACCTTC. Residues: CASSHVQLLRGYTF.

The chain employs TRBV10-3 and TRBJ2-7, with 11 bases that match TRBD2. Trimming took 6 bases from V and 1 from J; bases not matched to a gene: 2. The CDR3 is 14 amino acids. Looked up from germline, CDR1 is ENHRY and CDR2 is SYGVKD. CDR3 sequence: CAIRLAGDSYEQYF. CDR3 nucleotide sequence: TGTGCCATCAGACTAGCGGGAGATTCCTACGAGCAGTACTTC.

V usage is TRBV27 and J usage is TRBJ1-5, with a weak D call TRBD1 (6 bases). V gave up 3 bases and J gave up 1 base, with 13 bases separating them. Germline V gives CDR1 MNHEY, CDR2 SMNVEV (reference sequence). CDR3 length: 16 residues. The CDR3 spells CASSLLGGASNQPQHF. CDR3 DNA sequence: TGTGCCAGCAGTTTGTTAGGGGGGGCCAGCAATCAGCCCCAGCATTTT.

The V and J genes are TRBV5-1 and TRBJ2-7, with D perhaps matching TRBD1 (6 bases). V was trimmed by 0 bases and J by 3 bases, leaving 13 bases between them. CDR1 is SGHRS, CDR2 YFSETQ, per germline. The CDR3 is 15 residues long. CDR3 amino acids: CASSLAPGEFYEQYF. In DNA, the CDR3 is TGCGCCAGCAGCTTGGCGCCAGGGGAGTTCTACGAGCAGTACTTC.

V is TRBV20-1 and J is TRBJ1-1, with D maybe TRBD1 (5 bases). Trimming pared 2 bases from V and 5 bases from J, leaving 15 bases between. Germline CDR1 is DFQATT and CDR2 is SNEGSKA (reference sequence). The CDR3 extends over 14 amino acids. CDR3 in DNA: TGCAGTGCTAGAAAGACAGCCCTCGGGACTGAAGCTTTCTTT. Protein sequence: CSARKTALGTEAFF.

The sample holds one count of this clonotype. CDR3: CASSEVLADEQFF. CDR3 DNA: TGTGCCAGCAGTGAGGTACTAGCGGATGAGCAGTTCTTC. This chain links TRBV25-1 with TRBJ2-1, with TRBD2 matching 8 bases. V lost 3 bases and J lost 8; bases outside the gene matches: 3. This CDR3 is 13 amino acids long. From germline, CDR1 is MGHDK and CDR2 SYGVNS.

This clonotype was found a few times. The chain has TRBV6-1 and TRBJ1-1; a weak D match, TRBD1 (6 bases). This CDR3 is built from 14 residues. Germline CDR1 and CDR2: MNHNS and SASEGT. Trimming took off 3 bases at V and 3 bases at J, with 11 bases between the two ends. CDR3 region: CASSEVGGDTEAFF. CDR3 DNA sequence: TGTGCCAGCAGTGAGGTAGGGGGTGACACTGAAGCTTTCTTT.

This clonotype has only a few counts. The J gene is TRBJ1-4, the V gene TRBV11-2, with D possibly matching TRBD1 (5 bases). Germline V lookup: CDR1 SGHAT, CDR2 FQNNGV. Trimming left V 5 bases short and J 0 bases short, with 10 bases between. The CDR3 length is 15 residues. CDR3 DNA: TGTGCCAGCAGCAGAGGGACGCCAACTAATGAAAAACTGTTTTTT. Translation: CASSRGTPTNEKLFF.

The chain joins TRBV20-1 to TRBJ2-1, with D perhaps matching TRBD1 or TRBD2 (5 bases each). Germline lookup yields CDR1 DFQATT and CDR2 SNEGSKA (reference sequence). CDR3 length: 11 amino acids. V was clipped by 2 bases and J by 9 bases, with 8 bases between them. In DNA, the CDR3 is TGCAGTGCTAGATGGGGGAGTGAGCAGTTCTTC. Amino acids: CSARWGSEQFF.

The rearrangement links TRBV10-2 to TRBJ1-1, with 8 positions matching TRBD1. The CDR3 runs 16 residues. After removal of 2 bases from V and 0 bases from J, the junction contained 5 bases not matched to a gene. CDR1 is WSHSY, CDR2 SAAADI, per germline. CDR3 in amino acids: CASSEGGQGLNTEAFF. The CDR3 nucleotides are TGCGCCAGCAGTGAGGGTGGACAGGGCCTGAACACTGAAGCTTTCTTT.

The J gene is TRBJ2-2, the V gene TRBV5-1; TRBD1 is a possible D gene (6 bases). Germline V gives CDR1 SGHRS, CDR2 YFSETQ. CDR3 length: 14 amino acids. Trimming took off 4 bases at V and 5 bases at J, with 12 bases between the two ends. The CDR3 nucleotides read TGCGCCAGCAGCCGTATACAGGGAACCGGGGAGCTGTTTTTT. Protein product: CASSRIQGTGELFF.

The chain uses TRBV6-5 and TRBJ1-5; 8 nucleotides agree with TRBD1. This CDR3 spans 15 amino acids. The trim removed 0 bases at V and 7 bases at J, leaving 5 bases unmatched. Germline values: CDR1 MNHEY, CDR2 SVGAGI. The CDR3 sequence is CASSYSRGLSQPQHF. CDR3 in DNA: TGTGCCAGCAGTTACTCCAGGGGGCTGAGCCAGCCCCAGCATTTT.

The sample holds a few counts of this clonotype. The V call is TRBV12-3 or TRBV12-4, the J call TRBJ1-5; tentatively, D is TRBD1 (5 bases). Trimming removed 3 bases from V and 5 bases from J, with 11 bases in between. The CDR3 consists of 14 residues. In DNA form, the CDR3 reads TGTGCCAGCAGTTTTCAGGGCGGACATCAGCCCCAGCATTTT. This encodes CASSFQGGHQPQHF.

The V gene is TRBV27, the J gene TRBJ2-2; D is possibly TRBD1 (6 bases). This CDR3 is built from 13 residues. Germline CDR1 is MNHEY and CDR2 is SMNVEV (reference sequence). V lost 7 bases to trimming and J lost 2 bases, with 8 bases between them. The CDR3 sequence is CASIRGNTGELFF. CDR3 DNA: TGTGCCAGCATCAGGGGTAACACCGGGGAGCTGTTTTTT.

This chain connects TRBV7-9 to TRBJ2-2; no definite D call. The germline V gene has CDR1 SEHNR and CDR2 FQNEAQ (reference sequence). The V end lost 3 bases, the J end lost 2 bases, and 7 bases lay between the germline ends. This CDR3 is 14 amino acids long. The CDR3 sequence: CASSFSTNTGELFF. For the CDR3, the DNA is TGTGCCAGCAGCTTCTCGACCAACACCGGGGAGCTGTTTTTT.

This clonotype was recorded a few times. CDR3 DNA: TGCGCCAGCAGCTGGGGACTCCCCAATGAGCAGTTCTTC. Translated, it gives CASSWGLPNEQFF. The chain uses TRBV5-1 and TRBJ2-1; D perhaps matches TRBD2 (6 bases). Germline CDR1 SGHRS, CDR2 YFSETQ. Trimming removed 3 bases at V and 6 bases at J, with 10 bases between. This CDR3 region has 13 residues.

The chain carries TRBV15 and TRBJ1-2; D ambiguous. From germline, CDR1 is LNHNV and CDR2 YYDKDF (reference sequence). V gave up 0 bases and J gave up 8 bases, with 16 bases separating them. The CDR3 is made up of 15 amino acids. The CDR3 DNA is TGTGCCACCAGCAGAGATAGTCAATCGCCGGGAGGCTACACCTTC. Translated: CATSRDSQSPGGYTF.

The J gene is TRBJ2-3, the V gene TRBV30, with D perhaps given as TRBD1 or TRBD2 (6 bases each). The CDR3 has 14 residues. Germline values: CDR1 GTSNPN, CDR2 SVGIG (reference sequence). V lost 4 bases to trimming and J lost 9 bases, with 20 bases between them. CDR3 in amino acids: CAWKEGGLFTTQYF. In DNA form, the CDR3 reads TGTGCCTGGAAAGAAGGGGGACTTTTTACGACGCAGTATTTT. Variable domain in full (rest from reference TRBV30 and TRBJ2-3): SQTIHQWPATLVQPVGSPLSLECTVEGTSNPNLYWYRQAAGRGLQLLFYSVGIGQISSEVPQNLSASRPQDRQFILSSKKLLLSDSGFYLCAWKEGGLFTTQYFGPGTRLTVL.

V and J are TRBV5-1 and TRBJ2-5, with D maybe TRBD2 (5 bases). CDR3 length: 15 amino acids. Looked up from germline, CDR1 is SGHRS and CDR2 is YFSETQ. V lost 3 bases and J 5 bases, leaving 17 bases between the germline ends. CDR3 sequence reads: CASSWSGGELETQYF. The CDR3 region has the DNA TGCGCCAGCAGCTGGTCGGGTGGGGAGTTGGAGACCCAGTACTTC.

This clonotype has only a few counts. V gene TRBV6-5 combines with J gene TRBJ2-7, with TRBD2 as a possible D gene (5 bases). The CDR3 has 18 residues. Germline V lookup: CDR1 MNHEY, CDR2 SVGAGI. Trimming shortened V by 4 bases and J by 0 bases, and 22 bases separated the two germline ends. This CDR3 reads CASSSTPGGHRSSYEQYF. The CDR3 nucleotides are TGTGCCAGCAGTTCCACTCCCGGAGGTCACCGAAGCTCCTACGAGCAGTACTTC.

This clonotype was counted between two and nine times. This chain joins TRBV6-1 and TRBJ1-1, with 7 nucleotides matching TRBD1. The CDR3 has 14 residues. Germline loops: CDR1 MNHNS, CDR2 SASEGT. V lost 6 bases, J lost 1 base, and 5 bases stayed unmatched. The chain's CDR3 is CASRPGQANTEAFF. CDR3 in DNA: TGTGCCAGCAGACCCGGACAGGCGAACACTGAAGCTTTCTTT.

This clonotype was recorded a few times. This chain connects TRBV20-1 to TRBJ2-5, with D perhaps TRBD1 (5 bases). Per the germline V gene, CDR1 is DFQATT and CDR2 is SNEGSKA (reference sequence). This CDR3 region has 12 residues. Trimming stripped 4 bases from V and 1 base from J, with 7 bases between. The CDR3 nucleotides are TGCAGTGCTATAGGGGCCCAAGAGACCCAGTACTTC. Translated: CSAIGAQETQYF.

This clonotype occurred a few times. This chain connects TRBV7-9 to TRBJ2-3; D is ambiguous. The CDR3 runs 12 residues. Trimming left V 5 bases short and J 4 bases short, with 7 bases between. CDR1 SEHNR and CDR2 FQNEAQ come from the germline V gene (reference sequence). For the CDR3, the DNA is TGTGCCAGCAGCCCGTTCGCAGATACGCAGTATTTT. This gives the protein CASSPFADTQYF.

V and J are TRBV12-3 or TRBV12-4 and TRBJ2-5; D uncertain. The CDR3 covers 16 residues. Trimming removed 0 bases at V and 0 bases at J, with 11 bases between. CDR3 residues: CASSLAESEDQETQYF. The CDR3, as DNA: TGTGCCAGCAGTTTAGCGGAGAGCGAGGACCAAGAGACCCAGTACTTC.

CDR3 bases: TGTGCCAGCAGCCAGGAGGGACGATTCGGCAATGAGCAGTTCTTC. This sequence encodes CASSQEGRFGNEQFF. The chain combines TRBV4-2 with TRBJ2-1, with D perhaps TRBD2 (6 bases). V lost 3 bases and J lost 6, with 15 bases in between. CDR1 is LGHNA, CDR2 YNFKEQ, per germline. This CDR3 comprises 15 residues.